This T cell receptor beta chain was sequenced for a study of T-cell reconstitution after alpha-beta-depleted transplantation in children (TCRdb year 2016). With respect to the entire study: Using TCR repertoire profiling, the study followed T-cell immune reconstitution in a quantitative way in children after TCRalphabeta/CD19-depleted allogeneic hematopoietic cell transplantation.

This clonotype appeared many times. Its antigen is currently not known. No base quality values were provided; no much bigger clone lies one nucleotide off. Receptor amplification or capture employed PCR. The sample was run on an Illumina HiSeq 2500. To normalize quantification of the TCRbeta repertoire, the TCR libraries were built with molecular barcoding that relied on unique molecular identifiers. The public reads were reanalyzed by TCRdb: fastp trimming at Q25, MiXCR alignment, in-frame beta chains only. CDR3 protein duplicates are merged, each entry listing the most common genes and DNA. This sample holds approximately 200,000 distinct CDR3 sequences; approximately 14% were observed only once. The ten top clones hold less than 15% of the sample. Unmatched junction bases come to 10, with V trimmed by 4 bases and J by 4 bases. CDR1 and CDR2 are read off the germline V gene as KGHDR and SFDVKD. The CDR3 holds 17 amino acids from the cysteine to the phenylalanine. Just the 51-base CDR3 DNA is kept, in frame starting at base 1.

The sequence was obtained from a human donor who donated a stem cell graft to a child with acute lymphoblastic leukemia. This chain is built from TRBV24-1 and TRBJ2-3; 10 bases in the junction line up with TRBD2. The sample was PBMCs from the stem cell graft donor, taken from the stem cell graft. The nucleotides are TGTGCCACCAGTGACCCAATTACGCTAGCGGGAGCAGATACGCAGTATTTT. Its protein reads: CATSDPITLAGADTQYF.